This T cell receptor beta chain originates from a study of blood T cell repertoires in COVID-19. Study as a whole: Acute and convalescent COVID-19 specimens originated in the United States, Italy and Spain. T cells, B-cell-depleted T cells, or PBMCs provided the cDNA or gDNA that served as material.

Authors' analysis steps: Amplification from reference gene primers served as the basis for estimated nucleated cell counts. Generated by immunoSEQ multiplex PCR, the TCRdb table keeps only in-frame clones and is missing some. That table gives V, J and clone size, and the DNA gave D and trimming. The sample lists fewer than 350,000 clones; around 90% were seen once. Those enrolled in Seattle joined during active infection and were followed longitudinally afterward. This CDR3 has 14 residues. CDR1 is SEHNR and CDR2 is FQNEAQ in the germline V gene (reference sequence). V lost 1 base and J 6 bases, leaving 12 bases between the germline ends.

Sequencing was performed on peripheral blood. The receptor's source is a woman aged 25 to 39 with COVID-19, enrolled during active disease. The V gene is TRBV7-9, the J gene TRBJ1-2, with D hard to call. The CDR3 DNA follows: TGTGCCAGCAGCTTAGAGACCGGGAGGGATGGCTACACCTTC. This sequence encodes CASSLETGRDGYTF.